The 24 T cell receptor beta chains given below trace back to one sample, sequenced in a study of breast tumors, draining lymph nodes, adjacent tissues. Axillary draining lymph nodes of breast cancer patients supplied the node samples. One entry per CDR3 protein, called by TCRdb with MiXCR from the multiplex PCR reads. The table shows around 290,000 distinct CDR3 sequences, with around 31% occurring only once. Sequencing was performed on axillary lymph node tissue. These receptors originate from a female donor with breast cancer. Some clones in this sample may be carry-over from other donors' samples.

This clonotype came up once. It may be a read error: a sequence one base away is much more abundant. The chain recombines TRBV20-1 with TRBJ2-5; D may be TRBD1 (7 bases). This CDR3 comprises 18 residues. Germline lookup yields CDR1 DFQATT and CDR2 SNEGSKA (reference sequence). With 1 base removed from V and 2 bases from J, the gap between germline ends came to 23 bases. DNA of the CDR3: TGCAGTGCTAGAGGGACTAATGGGACAGTTATCGGACAAGAGACCCAGTACTTC. It is translated as CSARGTNGTVIGQETQYF.

This clonotype showed up many times. The chain recombines TRBV9 with TRBJ1-6; tentative D call: TRBD1 (6 bases). This CDR3 spans 15 amino acids. Germline CDR1 SGDLS, CDR2 YYNGEE. V lost 0 bases and J lost 9, with 13 bases in between. CDR3 loop: CASSVEGGLRSPLHF. Written as DNA, the CDR3 is TGTGCCAGCAGCGTAGAGGGGGGATTGCGTTCACCCCTCCACTTT.

This clonotype has ten or more counts. CDR3 residues: CASRALTGAYEQYF. Written as DNA, the CDR3 is TGCGCCAGCAGAGCGCTAACGGGAGCCTACGAGCAGTACTTC. The genes are TRBV10-2 and TRBJ2-7; D is perhaps TRBD2 (6 bases). The CDR3 has 14 amino acids. V dropped 6 bases and J dropped 2 bases, with 14 bases sitting between them. The germline gives CDR1 WSHSY, CDR2 SAAADI.

This clonotype appeared a single time. Just one base apart from a much larger clone, this may be a read error. V is TRBV9 and J is TRBJ2-7; tentatively, D is TRBD1 (6 bases). CDR1 SGDLS and CDR2 YYNGEE come from the germline V gene. V dropped 0 bases and J dropped 2 bases, with 9 bases sitting between them. The CDR3 sequence is 14 residues long. The CDR3 here is CASSVGGPPYEQYF. DNA for the CDR3: TGTGCCAGCAGCGTAGGGGGGCCGCCCTACGAGCAGTACTTC.

This clonotype has ten or more counts. This chain links TRBV12-5 with TRBJ2-7; 7 nucleotides agree with TRBD2. With 0 bases clipped from V and 5 bases from J, the junction kept 7 bases outside the gene matches. CDR1 and CDR2 (germline): LGHNT, FRNRAP. CDR3 size: 15 residues. CDR3 protein: CASGLVQWRENEQYF. CDR3 coding DNA: TGTGCTAGTGGTTTGGTACAGTGGCGGGAGAACGAGCAGTACTTC.

This clonotype was picked up many times. The genes are TRBV7-3 and TRBJ2-1; D is undetermined. V was trimmed by 3 bases and J by 9 bases, leaving 12 bases between them. Per germline, CDR1 SGHTA and CDR2 FQGTGA. This CDR3 comprises 13 residues. CDR3 loop: CASSFGPPSEQFF. The CDR3 DNA reads as TGTGCCAGCAGCTTTGGACCACCCAGTGAGCAGTTCTTC.

A note on this clonotype: A much larger clonotype is one base distant, so this may be a read error. The V gene is TRBV11-3, the J gene TRBJ2-5; TRBD2 matches at 8 bases. CDR1 and CDR2 from the germline V gene are SGHNT and YENEEA. The CDR3 contains 16 residues. V shed 1 base and J 2 bases; nucleotides not matched to a gene: 6. CDR3 sequence (DNA): TGTGCCAGCAGCTTAGGAGCGGGAGCAGGGCAAGAGACCCAGTACTTC. Amino acid sequence: CASSLGAGAGQETQYF.

This clonotype was observed many times. The rearrangement links TRBV20-1 to TRBJ2-3; 9 positions match TRBD2. The CDR3 contains 14 residues. J lost 5 bases, V lost 5 bases, and 8 bases had no gene match. Germline CDR1 reads DFQATT; CDR2 reads SNEGSKA (reference sequence). The CDR3 region has the DNA TGCAGTGCTTATCCTGGCGGGAGGGAAGATACGCAGTATTTT. Amino acids: CSAYPGGREDTQYF.

This clonotype was picked up many times. The genes are TRBV12-3 or TRBV12-4 and TRBJ2-5; D is undetermined. V shed 2 bases and J shed 4 bases, with 11 bases lying between them. The CDR3 covers 14 residues. In DNA, the CDR3 is TGTGCCAGCAGTTTAAACACCCTCGGAGAGACCCAGTACTTC. Residues: CASSLNTLGETQYF.

V is TRBV7-7 and J is TRBJ2-2; D remains ambiguous. The CDR3 consists of 13 residues. Per the germline V gene, CDR1 is SSHAT and CDR2 is FNYEAQ (reference sequence). In nucleotides, the CDR3 is TGTGCTACATCCCCGGTGGGCACCGGGGAGCTGTTTTTT. Its translation is CATSPVGTGELFF.

This clonotype was observed a few times. A much larger clone lies one base from this, so it may be a read error. Given the absence of the conserved phenylalanine or tryptophan at the CDR3 end, a read error is likely. The chain recombines TRBV24-1 with TRBJ2-1; 10 bases agree with TRBD2. There are 18 residues in the CDR3. CDR1 is KGHDR, CDR2 SFDVKD, per germline. V lost 4 bases and J lost 4; bases outside the gene matches: 12. The CDR3 DNA follows: TGTGCCACCAGTGACACAGGGGTCCTAGCGGGAGTGTACAATGAGCAGTTCCTC. Amino acids: CATSDTGVLAGVYNEQFL.

Turning to this clonotype: Just one base apart from a much larger clone, this may be a read error. V usage is TRBV11-3 and J usage is TRBJ2-2; the D is unclear. Between the trimmed V and J ends, which lost 7 bases and 7 bases, there was a span of 10 bases. The germline V gene encodes CDR1 SGHNT and CDR2 YENEEA. This CDR3 is built from 12 residues. Written as DNA, the CDR3 is TGTGCCAGCACAAAAGAGGACGGGGAGCTGTTTTTT. This translates into CASTKEDGELFF.

This clonotype was seen more than once but under ten times. The J gene is TRBJ2-5, the V gene TRBV6-2 or TRBV6-3, with D hard to call. CDR3 length: 11 amino acids. Germline lookup yields CDR1 MNHEY and CDR2 SVGEGT. V shed 7 bases and J shed 5 bases, with 8 bases lying between them. The CDR3: CASTPEETQYF. The CDR3 nucleotides read TGTGCCAGCACCCCGGAGGAGACCCAGTACTTC.

In the case of this clonotype: A clone one base away is much larger, so this may be a read error. The chain recombines TRBV24-1 with TRBJ2-5; 10 nucleotides line up with TRBD1. Germline V lookup: CDR1 KGHDR, CDR2 SFDVKD. J gave up 5 bases and V 3 bases, and 5 bases lay outside the gene matches. The CDR3 extends over 15 amino acids. The CDR3 region is CATSDRDRGGETQYF. The CDR3, as DNA: TGTGCCACCAGTGATCGGGACAGGGGAGGGGAGACCCAGTACTTC.

Regarding this clonotype: One base away lies a much larger clone, so this may be a sequencing read error. This chain connects TRBV6-1 to TRBJ2-3, with 8 bases identical to TRBD2. Germline CDR1 MNHNS, CDR2 SASEGT. The CDR3 sequence is 15 residues long. V lost 5 bases and J lost 4; bases outside the gene matches: 8. The CDR3: CASSRPGGTADTQYF. The CDR3 region has the DNA TGTGCCAGCAGTCGTCCGGGAGGGACGGCAGATACGCAGTATTTT.

Comment on this clonotype: A much larger clone sits a single nucleotide away, making a read error possible. The V gene is TRBV6-5, the J gene TRBJ1-4, with D possibly being TRBD1 (5 bases). This CDR3 region has 14 residues. CDR1 is MNHEY, CDR2 SVGAGI, per germline. V was cut by 5 bases and J by 7 bases, with 14 bases left in between. The CDR3 nucleotides read TGTGCCAGCAGTCATAGGGGAGACGGTGAAAAACTGTTTTTT. Amino acids: CASSHRGDGEKLFF.

This chain uses TRBV28 with TRBJ1-5; tentatively, D is TRBD1 (5 bases). Trimming removed 3 bases at V and 0 bases at J, with 12 bases between. CDR3 length equals 16 residues. Germline V gene data show CDR1 as MDHEN and CDR2 as SYDVKM. CDR3 in DNA: TGTGCCAGCAGTTTTTGGGGCAGTCATAGCAATCAGCCCCAGCATTTT. Protein: CASSFWGSHSNQPQHF.

Many counts were recorded for this clonotype. This chain joins TRBV7-2 and TRBJ1-6; no clear D gene. CDR1 and CDR2 (germline): SGHTA, FQGNSA. This CDR3 has 12 amino acids. Trimming pared 5 bases from V and 7 bases from J, leaving 6 bases between. This CDR3 is CASSPSNSPLHF. Written as DNA, the CDR3 is TGTGCCAGCAGCCCTAGCAATTCACCCCTCCACTTT.

V gene TRBV6-2 or TRBV6-3 combines with J gene TRBJ2-1, with 7 bases aligning to TRBD1. Trimming at V came to 5 bases and at J to 12 bases, leaving 7 bases not matched to a gene. CDR1 is MNHEY, CDR2 SVGEGT, per germline. The CDR3 extends over 12 amino acids. The CDR3 bases are TGTGCCAGCAGTCACCGGGACAGTCGGCAGTTCTTC. This gives the protein CASSHRDSRQFF.

The chain is built from TRBV5-1 and TRBJ2-3; 10 bases align to TRBD2. J was trimmed by 4 bases and V by 7 bases; bases with no gene match: 6. This CDR3 is 14 amino acids long. From germline, CDR1 is SGHRS and CDR2 YFSETQ. CDR3 DNA: TGCGCCAGCGTCTCTAGCGGGAGTCCAGATACGCAGTATTTT. Protein product: CASVSSGSPDTQYF.

This clonotype has ten or more counts. The chain combines TRBV4-1 with TRBJ2-7, with TRBD2 matching 9 bases. From germline, CDR1 is MGHRA and CDR2 YSYEKL. This CDR3 has 15 amino acids. Losses at the gene ends were 4 bases for V and 0 bases for J; bases not matched to a gene: 4. CDR3 region: CASSPLAGYSYEQYF. The DNA for the CDR3 is TGCGCCAGCAGCCCGCTAGCGGGGTACTCCTACGAGCAGTACTTC.

This chain uses TRBV3-1 with TRBJ1-1; D call uncertain. CDR3 length equals 14 residues. Germline assignment: CDR1 LGHDT and CDR2 YNNKEL (reference sequence). The V end lost 4 bases, the J end lost 11 bases, and 20 bases lay between the germline ends. The CDR3 bases are TGTGCCAGCAGCCTGAACCTTCATGACAATAGGGCTTTCTTT. Translated, it gives CASSLNLHDNRAFF.

This clonotype has a count of ten or more. V is TRBV20-1 and J is TRBJ2-7, with 13 bases fitting TRBD2. The CDR3 loop spans 17 amino acids. Losses at the gene ends were 5 bases for V and 0 bases for J; bases not matched to a gene: 10. Germline values: CDR1 DFQATT, CDR2 SNEGSKA (reference sequence). The CDR3 nucleotides are TGCAGTGCTCCTAAGGGGGGACTAGCGGGATACTCCTACGAGCAGTACTTC. Amino acid sequence: CSAPKGGLAGYSYEQYF.

This clonotype was detected ten times or more. The V gene is TRBV10-3, the J gene TRBJ2-1; D unresolved. The CDR3 contains 14 residues. Per the germline V gene, CDR1 is ENHRY and CDR2 is SYGVKD. V lost 0 bases and J 3 bases, leaving 6 bases between the germline ends. The chain's CDR3 is CAISESNDYNEQFF. The CDR3 DNA sequence: TGTGCCATCAGTGAGTCGAACGACTACAATGAGCAGTTCTTC.